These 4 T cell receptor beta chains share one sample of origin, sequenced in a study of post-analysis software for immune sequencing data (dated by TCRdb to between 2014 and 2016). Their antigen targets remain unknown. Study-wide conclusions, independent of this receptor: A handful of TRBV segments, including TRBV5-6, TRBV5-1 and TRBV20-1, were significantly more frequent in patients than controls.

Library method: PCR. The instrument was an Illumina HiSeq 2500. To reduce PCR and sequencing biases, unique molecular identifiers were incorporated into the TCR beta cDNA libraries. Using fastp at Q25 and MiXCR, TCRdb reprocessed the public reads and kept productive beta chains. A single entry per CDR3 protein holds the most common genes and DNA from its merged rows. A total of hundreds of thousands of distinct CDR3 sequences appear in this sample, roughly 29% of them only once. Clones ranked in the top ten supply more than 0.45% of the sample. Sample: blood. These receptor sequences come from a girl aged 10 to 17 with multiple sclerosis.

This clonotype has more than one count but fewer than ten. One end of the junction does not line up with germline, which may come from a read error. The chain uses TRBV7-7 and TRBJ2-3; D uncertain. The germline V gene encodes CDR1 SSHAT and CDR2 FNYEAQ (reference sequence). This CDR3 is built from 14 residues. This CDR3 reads CASSFGVSADTQYF. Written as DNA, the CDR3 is TGTGCTAGCAGCTTTGGGGTATCCGCAGATACGCAGTATTTT.

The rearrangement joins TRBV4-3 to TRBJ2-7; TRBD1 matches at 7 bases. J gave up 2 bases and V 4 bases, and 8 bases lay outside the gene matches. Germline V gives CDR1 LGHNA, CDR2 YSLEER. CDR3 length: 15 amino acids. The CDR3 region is CASSRDRVGPYEQYF. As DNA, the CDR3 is TGCGCCAGCAGCCGAGACAGGGTCGGACCCTACGAGCAGTACTTC.

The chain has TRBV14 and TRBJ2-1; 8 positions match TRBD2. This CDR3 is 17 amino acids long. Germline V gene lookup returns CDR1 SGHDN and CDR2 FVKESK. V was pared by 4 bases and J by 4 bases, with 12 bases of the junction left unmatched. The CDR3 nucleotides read TGTGCCAGCAGCCCCATGCCCGGCGGGGGGCGGTACAATGAGCAGTTCTTC. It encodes CASSPMPGGGRYNEQFF.

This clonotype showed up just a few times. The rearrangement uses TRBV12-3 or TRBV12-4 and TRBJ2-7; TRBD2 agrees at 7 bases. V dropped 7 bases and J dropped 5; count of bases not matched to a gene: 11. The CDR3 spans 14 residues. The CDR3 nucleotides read TGTGCCAGCACCCCAGGAGGGCTAGCGGACGAGCAGTACTTC. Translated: CASTPGGLADEQYF.